Listed here are 18 T cell receptor beta chains from one sample, sequenced in a study of blood T cell repertoires in COVID-19. The table came from immunoSEQ multiplex PCR; TCRdb's copy has only in-frame clones and leaves some out. In the table there are roughly 3,400 clones, 80% to 90% of which are singletons. The sample taken for sequencing was peripheral blood. The receptors derive from a human donor with active COVID-19. The donor label of this sample is uncertain.

V is TRBV25-1 and J is TRBJ1-1; possibly TRBD1 for D (6 bases). Germline-derived CDR1 and CDR2 are MGHDK and SYGVNS. The germline V and J ends were trimmed by 3 bases and 0 bases, with 8 bases remaining between them. The CDR3 is 14 amino acids. CDR3 nucleotide sequence: TGTGCCAGCAGTGAGACAGGTCTGAACACTGAAGCTTTCTTT. Translation gives CASSETGLNTEAFF. The full variable domain, in which reference TRBV25-1 and TRBJ1-1 provide the parts outside the CDR3, is EADIYQTPRYLVIGTGKKITLECSQTMGHDKMYWYQQDPGMELHLIHYSYGVNSTEKGDLSSESTVSRIRTEHFPLTLESARPSHTSQYLCASSETGLNTEAFFGQGTRLTVV.

This clone occurred once. V and J are TRBV4-3 and TRBJ2-1; the D is unclear. The germline V gene has CDR1 LGHNA and CDR2 YSLEER. This CDR3 spans 13 amino acids. V was trimmed by 0 bases and J by 9 bases, leaving 9 bases between them. Here the CDR3 reads CASSQDSASEQFF. The CDR3 DNA is TGCGCCAGCAGCCAAGACAGCGCTTCTGAGCAGTTCTTC.

The rearrangement uses TRBV11-1 and TRBJ2-1, with 9 bases that match TRBD1. V lost 1 base and J lost 1; bases outside the gene matches: 2. Germline V gene lookup returns CDR1 SGHAT and CDR2 FQDESV (reference sequence). The CDR3 is 16 residues long. CDR3 DNA sequence: TGTGCCAGCAGCTTAGTAGGACAGGGGTCCTACAATGAGCAGTTCTTC. This codes for CASSLVGQGSYNEQFF.

Only a few counts were recorded for this clone. The V gene is TRBV4-3, the J gene TRBJ2-2, with D unclear. Germline V lookup: CDR1 LGHNA, CDR2 YSLEER. The CDR3 has 16 amino acids. V lost 1 base to trimming and J lost 9 bases, with 18 bases between them. For the CDR3, the DNA is TGCGCCAGCAGCCAAGCGGGTCTTCGGGTCAACCGGGAGCTGTTTTTT. Residues: CASSQAGLRVNRELFF.

The chain's CDR3 is CASSVGRSGTGQETQYF. In DNA, the CDR3 is TGTGCCAGCAGCGTAGGCCGATCCGGGACAGGCCAAGAGACCCAGTACTTC. The V gene is TRBV7-9, the J gene TRBJ2-5; 8 bases line up with TRBD1. With 5 bases clipped from V and 1 base from J, the junction kept 12 bases outside the gene matches. Per the germline V gene, CDR1 is SEHNR and CDR2 is FQNEAQ (reference sequence). The CDR3 has 17 residues.

This chain connects TRBV6-5 to TRBJ2-5; D ambiguous. The CDR3 length is 15 residues. Germline V gives CDR1 MNHEY, CDR2 SVGAGI. The V end lost 7 bases, the J end lost 4 bases, and 19 bases lay between the germline ends. The chain's CDR3 is CASMLVPVSGETQYF. CDR3 coding DNA: TGTGCCAGCATGTTAGTTCCCGTCTCAGGAGAGACCCAGTACTTC.

A single count supports this clone. The rearrangement links TRBV7-2 to TRBJ1-4; D perhaps matches TRBD1 (6 bases). Deletions cut 5 bases from V and 1 base from J, with 14 bases between. This CDR3 contains 16 residues. Germline loops: CDR1 SGHTA, CDR2 FQGNSA. The chain's CDR3 is CASSNTGWGTNEKLFF. DNA of the CDR3: TGTGCCAGCAGCAATACAGGGTGGGGAACTAATGAAAAACTGTTTTTT.

The chain couples TRBV24-1 to TRBJ2-3, with D unclear. V was cut by 3 bases and J by 0 bases, with 9 bases left in between. The CDR3 length is 15 residues. Germline CDR1 reads KGHDR; CDR2 reads SFDVKD. The CDR3 nucleotides are TGTGCCACCAGTGATACTCGACTTAGCACAGATACGCAGTATTTT. Protein sequence: CATSDTRLSTDTQYF.

This clone was seen a few times. J is TRBJ2-1 and V is TRBV4-3; TRBD2 aligns across 9 bases. V trimming: 1 base; J trimming: 3 bases; junction bases outside the gene matches: 7. CDR1 is LGHNA, CDR2 YSLEER, per germline. The CDR3 runs to 17 residues. Here the CDR3 DNA reads TGCGCCAGCAGCCAAGGGACTAGCGCGAATTTCTACAATGAGCAGTTCTTC. Amino acid sequence: CASSQGTSANFYNEQFF.

The V call is TRBV9, the J call TRBJ2-2, with TRBD1 matching over 10 bases. This CDR3 comprises 17 residues. CDR1 and CDR2 from the germline V gene are SGDLS and YYNGEE. Trimming cost V 1 base and J 7 bases; bases outside gene matches: 10. The CDR3 nucleotides read TGTGCCAGCAGCGTAATGGCCGGGACAGGGGAGGTCGGGGAGCTGTTTTTT. Translating gives CASSVMAGTGEVGELFF. Full variable domain (missing parts from reference TRBV9 and TRBJ2-2): DSGVTQTPKHLITATGQRVTLRCSPRSGDLSVYWYQQSLDQGLQFLIQYYNGEERAKGNILERFSAQQFPDLHSELNLSSLELGDSALYFCASSVMAGTGEVGELFFGEGSRLTVL.

The chain has TRBV9 and TRBJ1-3; D is ambiguous. Germline V lookup: CDR1 SGDLS, CDR2 YYNGEE. V shed 0 bases and J shed 0 bases, with 7 bases lying between them. The CDR3 covers 15 residues. The CDR3 bases are TGTGCCAGCAGCGTAGGAGGGAACTCTGGAAACACCATATATTTT. This encodes CASSVGGNSGNTIYF.

The J gene is TRBJ2-3, the V gene TRBV6-6; 9 positions agree with TRBD2. The CDR3 has 16 amino acids. Germline CDR1 and CDR2: MNHNY and SVGAGI (reference sequence). Unmatched junction bases numbered 4, after V lost 0 bases and J lost 3 bases. CDR3 coding DNA: TGTGCCAGCAGTTACTCCGTGCGGGAGGGTACAGATACGCAGTATTTT. Protein product: CASSYSVREGTDTQYF.

This clone occurred once. This sequence joins TRBV7-3 and TRBJ2-2; a possible D gene is TRBD1 (7 bases). Trimming left V 7 bases short and J 2 bases short, with 11 bases between. The CDR3 extends over 14 amino acids. Germline CDR1 is SGHTA and CDR2 is FQGTGA. The CDR3 reads CASTQGGNTGELFF. As DNA, the CDR3 is TGTGCCAGCACCCAGGGGGGTAACACCGGGGAGCTGTTTTTT.

The genes are TRBV11-3 and TRBJ2-2; D call uncertain. The CDR3 has 13 residues. Germline lookup yields CDR1 SGHNT and CDR2 YENEEA. The germline V and J ends were trimmed by 1 base and 6 bases, with 6 bases remaining between them. The CDR3 reads CASSLVFAGELFF. CDR3 nucleotide sequence: TGTGCCAGCAGCTTAGTCTTCGCCGGGGAGCTGTTTTTT.

The chain combines TRBV2 with TRBJ2-5; 8 bases fit TRBD2. The CDR3 runs 14 residues. The ends lost 6 bases at V and 1 base at J; junction bases unmatched: 4. Germline V gene sequence: CDR1 SNHLY, CDR2 FYNNEI. The CDR3 loop reads CASRDTSGQETQYF. The CDR3 coding sequence is TGTGCCAGCAGGGACACTAGCGGCCAAGAGACCCAGTACTTC.

The chain uses TRBV14 and TRBJ2-1, with 10 bases identical to TRBD2. The length of the CDR3 is 17 residues. Looked up from germline, CDR1 is SGHDN and CDR2 is FVKESK. V shed 1 base and J 9 bases; nucleotides not matched to a gene: 12. This CDR3 reads CASSQGSGGAYWVEQFF. CDR3 bases: TGTGCCAGCAGCCAAGGAAGCGGGGGGGCGTATTGGGTTGAGCAGTTCTTC. The full variable domain, in which reference TRBV14 and TRBJ2-1 provide the parts outside the CDR3, is EAGVTQFPSHSVIEKGQTVTLRCDPISGHDNLYWYRRVMGKEIKFLLHFVKESKQDESGMPNNRFLAERTGGTYSTLKVQPAELEDSGVYFCASSQGSGGAYWVEQFFGPGTRLTVL.

The gene calls are TRBV5-1 and TRBJ2-1, with 13 bases lining up with TRBD2. From germline, CDR1 is SGHRS and CDR2 YFSETQ. J gave up 2 bases and V 3 bases, and 5 bases lay outside the gene matches. CDR3 length: 17 amino acids. The CDR3 is CASSYAGLAGPYNEQFF. The CDR3 DNA follows: TGCGCCAGCAGCTATGCGGGACTAGCGGGGCCCTACAATGAGCAGTTCTTC.

The chain carries TRBV12-3 or TRBV12-4 and TRBJ1-2; no reliable D call. V was cut by 7 bases and J by 5 bases, with 14 bases left in between. The CDR3 is made up of 13 amino acids. The CDR3 spells CASNLGGSYGYTF. In DNA, the CDR3 is TGTGCCAGCAACTTAGGAGGTTCGTATGGCTACACCTTC.